These 8 T cell receptor beta chains originate from one sample sequenced in a study of regulatory T cells in long-lasting Graves disease. In building TCR beta libraries, iRepertoire HTBI primers were used together with Arm-PCR of CDR3 regions. TCRdb itself ran the multiplex PCR reads through MiXCR, one entry per CDR3 protein. Of 400,000 to 650,000 distinct CDR3 sequences detected, approximately 16% appear once; the ten largest clones hold around 25%. The time point is: newly diagnosed GD, antithyroid drugs for less than 3 months. TCR sequences were obtained from RNA taken from PBMCs. This sample also belongs to another study, concerning T cells in Graves' hyperthyroidism and ophthalmopathy.

Sequenced here: peripheral blood mononuclear cells (PBMCs), sampled at new diagnosis, from a patient treated with antithyroid drugs. The receptors stem from a woman aged 35-60 years with Graves disease.

This rearrangement joins TRBV5-5 to TRBJ2-1; D is unresolved. V lost 0 bases and J lost 3, with 10 bases in between. CDR3 length: 15 amino acids. Germline V gene lookup returns CDR1 SGHKS and CDR2 YYEKEE (reference sequence). The CDR3 is CASSLGQTIYNEQFF. Here the CDR3 DNA reads TGTGCCAGCAGCTTGGGGCAGACAATCTACAATGAGCAGTTCTTC.

This clonotype appeared a few times. This chain connects TRBV4-1 to TRBJ1-2; D perhaps matches TRBD1 (5 bases). The CDR3 sequence is 16 residues long. Germline values: CDR1 MGHRA, CDR2 YSYEKL. Between the trimmed V and J ends, which lost 0 bases and 2 bases, there was a span of 13 bases. The CDR3 sequence is CASSQDQPGENYGYTF. The CDR3 bases are TGCGCCAGCAGCCAAGATCAGCCGGGGGAGAACTATGGCTACACCTTC.

The sample holds a few counts of this clonotype. V usage is TRBV18 and J usage is TRBJ1-6, with D hard to call. The CDR3 spans 16 residues. Germline V gene lookup returns CDR1 KGHSH and CDR2 LQKENI. V lost 2 bases to trimming and J lost 5 bases, with 13 bases between them. CDR3 in amino acids: CASSPIASRDNSPLHF. DNA of the CDR3: TGTGCCAGCTCACCAATAGCAAGCAGAGATAATTCACCCCTCCACTTT.

This clonotype was observed at least ten times. This chain links TRBV20-1 with TRBJ1-4; unclear D gene. CDR1 and CDR2 (germline): DFQATT, SNEGSKA (reference sequence). V was trimmed by 0 bases and J by 7 bases, leaving 12 bases between them. There are 14 residues in the CDR3. CDR3 sequence (DNA): TGCAGTGCTAGAGAGGGTGAGGTTGGTGAAAAACTGTTTTTT. This translates into CSAREGEVGEKLFF.

CDR3 in DNA: TGCAGTGCGCAGCCGGGACCAAGCACAGATACGCAGTATTTT. Its translation is CSAQPGPSTDTQYF. The chain has TRBV20-1 and TRBJ2-3; the D gene could be TRBD1 or TRBD2 (5 bases each). V lost 6 bases to trimming and J lost 0 bases, with 13 bases between them. CDR1 and CDR2 (germline): DFQATT, SNEGSKA (reference sequence). The CDR3 is 14 amino acids.

Concerning this clonotype: A much larger clonotype is one base distant, so this may be a read error. The chain couples TRBV9 to TRBJ2-1, with unresolved D. In germline, CDR1 is SGDLS, CDR2 YYNGEE. The CDR3 contains 15 residues. Written as DNA, the CDR3 is TGTGCCAGCAGCAGTGACTGGGAATTCTACAATGAGCAGCTCTTC. It translates to CASSSDWEFYNEQLF. Combining the CDR3 with reference TRBV9 and TRBJ2-1 gives the whole variable domain DSGVTQTPKHLITATGQRVTLRCSPRSGDLSVYWYQQSLDQGLQFLIQYYNGEERAKGNILERFSAQQFPDLHSELNLSSLELGDSALYFCASSSDWEFYNEQLFGPGTRLTVL.

This clonotype was counted only a few times. V is TRBV5-1 and J is TRBJ2-2; D is perhaps TRBD2 (6 bases). The CDR3 totals 15 residues. V was shortened by 9 bases and J by 1 base, with 16 bases between the two germline ends. Germline CDR1 and CDR2: SGHRS and YFSETQ. CDR3 DNA sequence: TGCGCCACCTTCGTGGGGGGTCGGAACACCGGGGAGCTGTTTTTT. It is translated as CATFVGGRNTGELFF. Looking up the rest from reference TRBV5-1 and TRBJ2-2 gives the full variable domain: KAGVTQTPRYLIKTRGQQVTLSCSPISGHRSVSWYQQTPGQGLQFLFEYFSETQRNKGNFPGRFSGRQFSNSRSEMNVSTLELGDSALYLCATFVGGRNTGELFFGEGSRLTVL.

The J gene is TRBJ2-2, the V gene TRBV9; 10 nucleotides match TRBD2. V lost 3 bases to trimming and J lost 2 bases; unmatched junction nucleotides: 4. The CDR3 loop spans 16 amino acids. Germline V gives CDR1 SGDLS, CDR2 YYNGEE. The CDR3 sequence: CASSALAGVNTGELFF. The CDR3 nucleotides read TGTGCCAGCAGCGCCCTAGCGGGGGTTAACACCGGGGAGCTGTTTTTT.